This entry lists 5 T cell receptor beta chains sequenced from one sample in a study of CD8 T cells in Susac syndrome. Random hexamers were used to reverse transcribe the RNA input (about 0.45 to 1 ug). TCRdb used MiXCR to reprocess the immunoSEQ multiplex PCR reads, holding one entry per CDR3 protein. The sample yields roughly 180,000 distinct CDR3 sequences, under 95% seen once. Sequencing was performed on CD4+ T cells from PBMCs. The receptors here all came from a human donor with multiple sclerosis.

The chain joins TRBV18 to TRBJ1-1; no firm D call. CDR1 is KGHSH and CDR2 is LQKENI in the germline V gene. Trimming pared 2 bases from V and 1 base from J, leaving 8 bases between. The CDR3 has 14 residues. The CDR3 region has the DNA TGTGCCAGCTCACCATCCGTGGGGAACACTGAAGCTTTCTTT. Protein: CASSPSVGNTEAFF.

CDR3 nucleotide sequence: TGTGCCACCAGTGATCCAGGACAGGGACGGCTCCATGGCTACACCTTC. Translating gives CATSDPGQGRLHGYTF. The rearrangement links TRBV24-1 to TRBJ1-2; 8 bases line up with TRBD1. This CDR3 spans 16 amino acids. J gave up 6 bases and V 3 bases, and 11 bases lay outside the gene matches. Germline V gene data show CDR1 as KGHDR and CDR2 as SFDVKD.

The CDR3 DNA sequence: TGTGCCAGCGGGGGTAGGGGGAACACTGAAGCTTTCTTT. This gives the protein CASGGRGNTEAFF. The chain is built from TRBV2 and TRBJ1-1; TRBD1 might be the D (5 bases). CDR3 length equals 13 residues. Trimming removed 8 bases from V and 1 base from J, with 11 bases in between. Germline V gene sequence: CDR1 SNHLY, CDR2 FYNNEI.

V usage is TRBV5-1 and J usage is TRBJ1-5; the match to TRBD1 covers 8 bases. Germline CDR1 and CDR2: SGHRS and YFSETQ. There are 15 residues in the CDR3. V was clipped by 2 bases and J by 0 bases; unmatched bases: 1. CDR3 sequence (DNA): TGCGCCAGCAGCTTACAGGGGGATAGCAATCAGCCCCAGCATTTT. This encodes CASSLQGDSNQPQHF.

The CDR3 here is CSAQSGTGTTEAFF. The DNA for the CDR3 is TGCAGTGCCCAATCCGGGACAGGGACCACTGAAGCTTTCTTT. The genes are TRBV20-1 and TRBJ1-1, with 9 bases lining up with TRBD1. V trimming: 6 bases; J trimming: 4 bases; junction bases outside the gene matches: 9. The germline gives CDR1 DFQATT, CDR2 SNEGSKA (reference sequence). The CDR3 sequence is 14 residues long.